This T cell receptor beta chain was obtained from a study of blood T cells in healthy people across ages. Overall study results and limits: Strongly correlated with naive T cell percentage was TCR beta diversity.

Trimming cost V 2 bases and J 0 bases; bases outside gene matches: 1. Germline values: CDR1 SNHLY, CDR2 FYNNEI. The CDR3 contains 15 residues. With a J-beta primer mix and a sample-barcoded 5' primer, a second PCR ran about 6 to 11 cycles. Per sample, CDR3-containing paired-end reads numbered at least 2.5 million. A single record per CDR3 protein comes from TCRdb applying MiXCR to the 5' RACE reads. The data contain 600,000 to 900,000 distinct CDR3 sequences, approximately 24% of them singletons. Of note for this clonotype: No antigen is known for it.

This same sample was also taken into another study, of T cells of mothers and their children.

Sequencing was done on a sample of blood. The gene calls are TRBV2 and TRBJ2-3, with 8 bases that match TRBD2. The receptor was derived from a boy between 10 and 17 years old in good health. CDR3 residues: CASSERGGSTDTQYF. The CDR3 DNA follows: TGTGCCAGCAGTGAACGGGGGGGGAGCACAGATACGCAGTATTTT.